The clone carrying this T cell receptor (beta chain) showed up just a few times. Its matching antigen is unknown. These data originate in a study of blood T cells in healthy people across ages. Investigators took around 10 milliliters of peripheral blood from every donor. Isolation of PBMCs gave at least 6 million cells per sample. Extraction yielded at least 5 micrograms of total RNA per sample. General study results and limits: A conclusive naive versus antigen-experienced comparison was prevented by the unsorted PBMCs.

CDR3 length: 13 residues. V dropped 6 bases and J dropped 1 base, with 9 bases sitting between them. Germline CDR1 is SNHLY and CDR2 is FYNNEI. The use of a sample-barcoded 5' primer and a J-beta primer mix characterized a second PCR of roughly 6 to 11 cycles. TCRdb fed the 5' RACE reads into MiXCR, producing one record per CDR3 protein. The table has roughly 1,500,000 distinct CDR3 sequences, about 40% seen once. This clonotype was obtained from a young woman in good health. Sequenced material: blood. The chain uses TRBV2 and TRBJ1-1, with D hard to call. CDR3 residues: CASSLRRNTEAFF. The CDR3, as DNA: TGTGCCAGCAGCCTAAGGAGGAACACTGAAGCTTTCTTT.